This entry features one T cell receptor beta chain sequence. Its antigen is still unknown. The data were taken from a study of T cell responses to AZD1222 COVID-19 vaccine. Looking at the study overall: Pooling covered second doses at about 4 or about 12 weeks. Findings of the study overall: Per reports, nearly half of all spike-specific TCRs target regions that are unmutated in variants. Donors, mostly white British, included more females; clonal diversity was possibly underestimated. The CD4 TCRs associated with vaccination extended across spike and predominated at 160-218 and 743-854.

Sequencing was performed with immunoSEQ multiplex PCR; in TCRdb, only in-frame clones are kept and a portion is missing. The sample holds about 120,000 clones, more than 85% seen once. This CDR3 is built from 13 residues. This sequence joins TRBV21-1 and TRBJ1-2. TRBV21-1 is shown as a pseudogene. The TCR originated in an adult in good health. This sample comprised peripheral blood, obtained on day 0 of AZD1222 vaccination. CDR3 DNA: TGTGCCAGCAGCAAGTTCGGGGCCTATGGCTACACCTTC. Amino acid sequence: CASSKFGAYGYTF.